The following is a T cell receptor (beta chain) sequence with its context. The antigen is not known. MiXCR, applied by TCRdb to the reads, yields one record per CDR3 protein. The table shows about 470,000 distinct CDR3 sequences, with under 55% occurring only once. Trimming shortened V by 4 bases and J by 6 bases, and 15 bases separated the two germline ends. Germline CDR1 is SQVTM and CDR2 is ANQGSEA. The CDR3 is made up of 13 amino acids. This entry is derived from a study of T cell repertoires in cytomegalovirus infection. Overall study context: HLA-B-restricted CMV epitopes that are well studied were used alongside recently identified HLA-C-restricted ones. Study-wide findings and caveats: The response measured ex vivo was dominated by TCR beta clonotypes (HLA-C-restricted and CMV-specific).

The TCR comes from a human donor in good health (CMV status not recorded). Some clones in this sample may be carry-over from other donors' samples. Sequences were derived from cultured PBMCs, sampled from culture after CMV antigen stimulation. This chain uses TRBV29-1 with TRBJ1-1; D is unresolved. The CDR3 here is CSVGTPGPAEAFF. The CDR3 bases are TGCAGCGTTGGAACGCCGGGCCCAGCTGAAGCTTTCTTT.